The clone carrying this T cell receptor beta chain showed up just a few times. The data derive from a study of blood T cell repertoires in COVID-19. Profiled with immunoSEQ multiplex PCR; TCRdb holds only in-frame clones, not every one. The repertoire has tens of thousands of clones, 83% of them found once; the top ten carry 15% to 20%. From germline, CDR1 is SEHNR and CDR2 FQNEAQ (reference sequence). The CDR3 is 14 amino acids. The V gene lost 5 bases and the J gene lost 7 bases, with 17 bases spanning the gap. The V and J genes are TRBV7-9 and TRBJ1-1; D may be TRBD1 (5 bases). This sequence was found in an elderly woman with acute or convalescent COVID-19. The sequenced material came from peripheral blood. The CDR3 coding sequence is TGTGCCAGCAGCCAATTTGAGGGGCGGGGTGAAGCTTTCTTT. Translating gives CASSQFEGRGEAFF.